This T cell receptor beta chain was profiled in a study of T cells in Graves' hyperthyroidism and ophthalmopathy. The V gene's germline CDR1 is MGHRA and CDR2 YSYEKL. The CDR3 sequence is 15 residues long. With 1 base removed from V and 4 bases from J, the gap between germline ends came to 13 bases. This clonotype was counted only a few times. The investigators amplified TCR beta CDR3 regions from RNA transcripts. RT-PCR in the first round (using the HTBI primer set) targeted the TCR CDR3. TCRdb reprocessed the multiplex PCR reads via MiXCR and lists one record per CDR3 protein. The sample lists nearly 600,000 distinct CDR3 sequences, 11% to 15% occurring once.

The clonotype originates from a woman in her late teens or twenties with Graves' ophthalmopathy. The sequencing sample was made of blood. The rearrangement links TRBV4-1 to TRBJ2-5; tentatively, D is TRBD1 or TRBD2 (6 bases each). The CDR3 nucleotides read TGCGCCAGCAGCCAAGCTGGGGGGCGATCAGAGACCCAGTACTTC. Protein sequence: CASSQAGGRSETQYF.